The present T cell receptor beta chain was sequenced within a study of Ad26.COV2.S vaccination and SARS-CoV-2 variants. Study-wide findings and caveats: Comparable non-spike TCR breadth was observed in vaccine and placebo recipients. Substantial response breadth was reportedly seen for spike-specific CD8+ and CD4+ T cells after vaccination.

A word on this clone: Its antigen is as yet unknown.

Assay: immunoSEQ multiplex PCR; the TCRdb copy retains only in-frame clones and omits some. The sample consists of approximately 480,000 clones, approximately 90% of them appearing once. Treatment in this sample: about 20 received Ad26.COV2.S at low or high dose, single or two shots; about 5 received placebo; per-sample allocation not given. Sampling took place 63 days after the first vaccine or placebo injection. This adult donor, from Boston, was 18-55 years old. Germline CDR1 SGHDN, CDR2 FVKESK. This CDR3 is built from 14 residues. V shed 1 base and J shed 12 bases, with 18 bases lying between them.

This TCR was recovered from a person aged 18-60 years who received the Ad26.COV2.S COVID-19 vaccine or a placebo. The V gene is TRBV14, the J gene TRBJ1-2, with D maybe TRBD1 (6 bases). The starting material was peripheral blood, obtained in a trial of Ad26.COV2.S vaccine versus placebo. CDR3 sequence (DNA): TGTGCCAGCAGCCAAGGGGGGGGGCGATCCTCGAACACCTTC. Amino acid sequence: CASSQGGGRSSNTF.